Below are 27 T cell receptor beta chains sequenced from a single sample in a study of blood T cell repertoires in COVID-19. Libraries were prepared by immunoSEQ multiplex PCR; TCRdb keeps only in-frame clonotypes and omits some of them. The repertoire consists of 120,000 or so clones, with around 81% occurring once and the leading ten covering under 4.5%. Sequenced sample: peripheral blood. Receptor source: a woman in her 50s with acute or convalescent COVID-19.

The chain is built from TRBV11-2 and TRBJ1-2; 7 bases align to TRBD1. There are 13 residues in the CDR3. Looked up from germline, CDR1 is SGHAT and CDR2 is FQNNGV. Trimming cost V 0 bases and J 7 bases; bases outside gene matches: 2. CDR3: CASSLEAGGGYTF. For the CDR3, the DNA is TGTGCCAGCAGCTTAGAGGCAGGGGGTGGCTACACCTTC.

The V gene is TRBV28, the J gene TRBJ1-2, with TRBD1 as a possible D gene (5 bases). Germline V gene data show CDR1 as MDHEN and CDR2 as SYDVKM. The CDR3 covers 12 residues. V shed 6 bases and J shed 3 bases, with 8 bases lying between them. This CDR3 is CASSLGDYGYTF. The CDR3 DNA reads as TGTGCCAGCAGCCTAGGGGACTATGGCTACACCTTC.

The chain recombines TRBV18 with TRBJ2-5, with TRBD2 matching 7 bases. The V segment lost 0 bases and the J segment 4 bases; nucleotides outside the gene matches: 2. Germline CDR1 KGHSH, CDR2 LQKENI. The CDR3 consists of 14 residues. CDR3 nucleotide sequence: TGTGCCAGCTCACCACCGGGAGGGAGAGAGACCCAGTACTTC. This encodes CASSPPGGRETQYF.

V usage is TRBV20-1 and J usage is TRBJ2-1, with a weak D call TRBD2 (6 bases). The CDR3 runs to 15 residues. V lost 3 bases, J lost 0 bases, and 12 bases lay in between. CDR1 and CDR2 (germline): DFQATT, SNEGSKA (reference sequence). This CDR3 is CSASGGLGSYNEQFF. Here the CDR3 DNA reads TGCAGTGCTAGTGGGGGACTGGGCTCCTACAATGAGCAGTTCTTC.

This clone has just one count. The V gene is TRBV2, the J gene TRBJ1-6, with no clear D. With 1 base removed from V and 7 bases from J, the gap between germline ends came to 11 bases. The germline gives CDR1 SNHLY, CDR2 FYNNEI. The CDR3 extends over 15 amino acids. The CDR3 sequence: CASSEENGENSPLHF. The CDR3 DNA is TGTGCCAGCAGTGAAGAGAACGGAGAAAATTCACCCCTCCACTTT.

The chain links TRBV9 to TRBJ2-5; D perhaps matches TRBD2 (5 bases). V shed 1 base and J shed 3 bases, with 16 bases lying between them. CDR1 SGDLS and CDR2 YYNGEE come from the germline V gene. CDR3 length: 16 residues. The CDR3 loop reads CASSVFQGLAEETQYF. CDR3 sequence (DNA): TGTGCCAGCAGCGTATTCCAAGGTCTAGCTGAAGAGACCCAGTACTTC.

The genes are TRBV5-4 and TRBJ2-5, with 10 positions matching TRBD1. CDR3 length equals 14 residues. The germline gives CDR1 SGHNT, CDR2 YYREEE (reference sequence). Trimming took 4 bases from V and 4 from J; bases not matched to a gene: 4. The CDR3 protein is CASSMTGGGETQYF. DNA for the CDR3: TGTGCCAGCAGCATGACAGGGGGCGGAGAGACCCAGTACTTC.

This rearrangement joins TRBV3-1 (or the pseudogene TRBV3-2) to TRBJ1-6; the match to TRBD1 covers 7 bases. The ends lost 2 bases at V and 7 bases at J; junction bases unmatched: 2. The CDR3 sequence is 14 residues long. Germline CDR1 is LGHDT and CDR2 is YNNKEL (reference sequence). The chain's CDR3 is CASSQQGVNSPLHF. The CDR3 bases are TGTGCCAGCAGCCAACAGGGGGTGAATTCACCCCTCCACTTT.

This clone has only a few counts. V and J are TRBV6-1 and TRBJ1-2; no firm D call. Germline V gene lookup returns CDR1 MNHNS and CDR2 SASEGT. The CDR3 has 13 amino acids. The ends were cut back, 2 bases at V and 4 bases at J, with 8 bases in the middle. This CDR3 is CASSENSLYGYTF. CDR3 DNA sequence: TGTGCCAGCAGTGAAAACAGCCTCTATGGCTACACCTTC.

The rearrangement uses TRBV29-1 and TRBJ2-7; perhaps TRBD2 as D (6 bases). This CDR3 has 13 residues. V dropped 7 bases and J dropped 3 bases, with 16 bases sitting between them. CDR1 and CDR2 from the germline V gene are SQVTM and ANQGSEA. CDR3: CSARGGMNYEQYF. In DNA, the CDR3 is TGCAGCGCCCGTGGGGGGATGAACTACGAGCAGTACTTC.

The V and J genes are TRBV11-2 and TRBJ1-5; unclear D gene. This CDR3 spans 15 amino acids. V shed 5 bases and J shed 3 bases, with 14 bases lying between them. Germline V lookup: CDR1 SGHAT, CDR2 FQNNGV. CDR3 in amino acids: CASSPIAGFNQPQHF. The CDR3 bases are TGTGCCAGCAGCCCTATTGCGGGTTTCAATCAGCCCCAGCATTTT.

The chain has TRBV5-1 and TRBJ2-1, with D possibly TRBD1 on 6 matching bases. The CDR3 consists of 15 residues. Looked up from germline, CDR1 is SGHRS and CDR2 is YFSETQ. V was shortened by 0 bases and J by 4 bases, with 11 bases between the two germline ends. The CDR3 spells CASSLGPQGYNEQFF. DNA for the CDR3: TGCGCCAGCAGCTTGGGCCCCCAGGGGTACAATGAGCAGTTCTTC.

The chain employs TRBV30 and TRBJ2-1; possible D gene TRBD2, 5 bases. Per germline, CDR1 GTSNPN and CDR2 SVGIG (reference sequence). With 0 bases removed from V and 6 bases from J, the gap between germline ends came to 15 bases. This CDR3 contains 15 residues. CDR3: CAWSVLSGEPNEQFF. The CDR3 DNA follows: TGTGCCTGGAGTGTACTAAGCGGAGAACCCAATGAGCAGTTCTTC.

This clone showed up just once. This sequence joins TRBV19 and TRBJ2-1, with 10 positions matching TRBD2. The CDR3 is made up of 15 amino acids. The V gene end was trimmed by 1 base and the J gene end by 7 bases; junction bases not matched to a gene: 4. Germline V gives CDR1 LNHDA, CDR2 SQIVND (reference sequence). CDR3 in DNA: TGTGCCAGTAGTATAGCGGCTAGCGGGAGTAATGAGCAGTTCTTC. Its translation is CASSIAASGSNEQFF.

The chain has TRBV7-2 and TRBJ1-1, with D possibly being TRBD1 (6 bases). Germline V lookup: CDR1 SGHTA, CDR2 FQGNSA. This CDR3 is built from 12 residues. V gave up 5 bases and J gave up 4 bases, with 8 bases separating them. The CDR3 region is CASSTRGTEAFF. The DNA for the CDR3 is TGTGCCAGCAGCACCAGGGGCACTGAAGCTTTCTTT.

V and J are TRBV6-4 and TRBJ2-7; TRBD1 aligns across 11 bases. Germline CDR1 is MRHNA and CDR2 is SNTAGT. This CDR3 contains 13 residues. The junction had 2 bases not matched to a gene; V was cut back by 5 bases and J by 5 bases. This CDR3 reads CASSSDRGHEQYF. The CDR3 nucleotides are TGTGCCAGCAGTTCGGACAGGGGGCACGAGCAGTACTTC.

The chain is built from TRBV5-6 and TRBJ1-2, with TRBD1 as a possible D gene (6 bases). The V gene's germline CDR1 is SGHDT and CDR2 YYEEEE. The CDR3 covers 14 residues. Trimming removed 0 bases at V and 4 bases at J, with 10 bases between. The CDR3 reads CASSLGRGTYGYTF. The CDR3 DNA is TGTGCCAGCAGCTTGGGCAGGGGTACCTATGGCTACACCTTC.

The J gene is TRBJ1-1, the V gene TRBV12-5, with D unresolved. Trimming left V 3 bases short and J 0 bases short, with 20 bases between. The CDR3 totals 18 residues. Germline loops: CDR1 LGHNT, CDR2 FRNRAP. The chain's CDR3 is CASGFGGLGRYMNTEAFF. The CDR3 DNA sequence: TGTGCTAGTGGTTTTGGCGGGTTGGGCAGATATATGAACACTGAAGCTTTCTTT.

The V and J genes are TRBV5-1 and TRBJ1-2; 7 positions agree with TRBD1. V was pared by 0 bases and J by 6 bases, with 5 bases of the junction left unmatched. Per germline, CDR1 SGHRS and CDR2 YFSETQ. The CDR3 is 14 amino acids. The CDR3 DNA sequence: TGCGCCAGCAGCTTGGCCGGGACAGTCAATGGCTACACCTTC. As protein: CASSLAGTVNGYTF.

DNA of the CDR3: TGTGCCAGCAGTTACTCGGGGAGCCGAAGCTATGGCTACACCTTC. Protein: CASSYSGSRSYGYTF. J is TRBJ1-2 and V is TRBV6-5; D unclear. V was pared by 0 bases and J by 4 bases, with 12 bases between. Germline CDR1 reads MNHEY; CDR2 reads SVGAGI. The length of the CDR3 is 15 residues.

V gene TRBV10-3 combines with J gene TRBJ1-1; unclear D gene. Between the trimmed V and J ends, which lost 5 bases and 2 bases, there was a span of 12 bases. The CDR3 consists of 14 residues. The V gene's germline CDR1 is ENHRY and CDR2 SYGVKD. The CDR3 sequence: CAISRSQENTEAFF. CDR3 DNA sequence: TGTGCCATCAGTCGTAGTCAGGAAAACACTGAAGCTTTCTTT.

The chain is built from TRBV19 and TRBJ1-6, with a tentative D call TRBD1 (6 bases). This CDR3 is built from 15 residues. Germline values: CDR1 LNHDA, CDR2 SQIVND (reference sequence). Trimming took off 6 bases at V and 2 bases at J, with 11 bases between the two ends. CDR3: CASRGQTTYNSPLHF. The CDR3 nucleotides are TGTGCCAGTAGGGGACAAACGACCTATAATTCACCCCTCCACTTT. Full variable domain (remainder filled in from reference TRBV19 and TRBJ1-6): DGGITQSPKYLFRKEGQNVTLSCEQNLNHDAMYWYRQDPGQGLRLIYYSQIVNDFQKGDIAEGYSVSREKKESFPLTVTSAQKNPTAFYLCASRGQTTYNSPLHFGNGTRLTVT.

This clone showed up just a few times. The chain employs TRBV28 and TRBJ2-3; 8 bases are a match to TRBD2. V dropped 5 bases and J dropped 2; count of bases not matched to a gene: 9. Looked up from germline, CDR1 is MDHEN and CDR2 is SYDVKM. This CDR3 spans 16 amino acids. This chain's CDR3 is CASSRSSGYDTDTQYF. In nucleotides, the CDR3 is TGTGCCAGCAGTAGGTCTAGCGGGTATGACACAGATACGCAGTATTTT.

J is TRBJ2-2 and V is TRBV3-1 (or the pseudogene TRBV3-2), with TRBD2 matching over 9 bases. CDR3 length: 17 residues. J lost 8 bases, V lost 1 base, and 11 bases had no gene match. Per germline, CDR1 LGHDT and CDR2 YNNKEL (reference sequence). CDR3 nucleotides: TGTGCCAGCAGCCAAGGCCCCCTAGCGGGGCCGGGAGGGGAGCTGTTTTTT. It translates to CASSQGPLAGPGGELFF.

This clone was observed a handful of times. This rearrangement joins TRBV6-2 or TRBV6-3 to TRBJ2-3; 8 nucleotides align to TRBD2. Germline V lookup: CDR1 MNHEY, CDR2 SVGEGT. V dropped 3 bases and J dropped 7; count of bases not matched to a gene: 15. The CDR3 has 17 amino acids. CDR3 in amino acids: CASSYIPTRAGENTQYF. Here the CDR3 DNA reads TGTGCCAGCAGTTATATACCCACTAGAGCGGGAGAAAATACGCAGTATTTT.

This chain uses TRBV7-8 with TRBJ2-2; maybe TRBD2 (6 bases). The CDR3 length is 14 residues. The V gene's germline CDR1 is SGHVS and CDR2 FQNEAQ. V was trimmed by 1 base and J by 4 bases, leaving 7 bases between them. This CDR3 is CASSLGLVTGELFF. The DNA for the CDR3 is TGTGCCAGCAGCTTAGGACTAGTCACCGGGGAGCTGTTTTTT.

The CDR3 loop is CASSLLGVNTEAFF. The CDR3 DNA reads as TGTGCCAGCAGCTTACTGGGCGTGAACACTGAAGCTTTCTTT. The rearrangement joins TRBV7-2 to TRBJ1-1; D is unresolved. V gave up 2 bases and J gave up 0 bases, with 7 bases separating them. Germline lookup yields CDR1 SGHTA and CDR2 FQGNSA. This CDR3 is built from 14 residues. Filled out from reference TRBV7-2 and TRBJ1-1, the complete variable domain reads GAGVSQSPSNKVTEKGKDVELRCDPISGHTALYWYRQSLGQGLEFLIYFQGNSAPDKSGLPSDRFSAERTGGSVSTLTIQRTQQEDSAVYLCASSLLGVNTEAFFGQGTRLTVV.